The 20 T cell receptor beta chains below come from one sample, sequenced in a study of response to subunit inactivated influenza vaccine. TCRdb fed the RT-PCR reads into MiXCR, producing one record per CDR3 protein. Of some 850,000 distinct CDR3 sequences listed, around 18% are singletons. Sequencing used PBMCs from blood, obtained 5 days after vaccination. These receptors were collected from a man aged 50 or older who received an inactivated influenza vaccine.

This clonotype turned up a few times. The CDR3 nucleotides read TGCAGCTCCCAACAGGGGGGATCGTATGAGCAGTTCTTC. Its translation is CSSQQGGSYEQFF. This chain uses TRBV29-1 with TRBJ2-1, with 8 bases identical to TRBD1. The trim removed 8 bases at V and 8 bases at J, leaving 11 bases unmatched. Looked up from germline, CDR1 is SQVTM and CDR2 is ANQGSEA. The CDR3 runs 13 residues.

This chain joins TRBV5-1 and TRBJ2-7; no definite D call. Trimming took 4 bases from V and 11 from J, leaving 19 bases between them. Germline V lookup: CDR1 SGHRS, CDR2 YFSETQ. This CDR3 region has 13 residues. In DNA form, the CDR3 reads TGCGCCAGCAGCATTCGGATGGTGATTTTGGAGTACTTC. This codes for CASSIRMVILEYF.

This clonotype was observed a few times. The chain uses TRBV12-3 or TRBV12-4 and TRBJ2-7; 8 bases are shared with TRBD1. With 4 bases clipped from V and 1 base from J, the junction kept 12 bases outside the gene matches. The CDR3 is made up of 17 amino acids. CDR3 loop: CASSSTRQGKESYEQYF. CDR3 DNA: TGTGCCAGCAGTTCAACCAGACAGGGGAAGGAATCCTACGAGCAGTACTTC.

This clonotype was picked up a small number of times. The chain employs TRBV20-1 and TRBJ2-1; D possibly corresponds to TRBD1 (5 bases). Germline V gene sequence: CDR1 DFQATT, CDR2 SNEGSKA (reference sequence). Trimming shortened V by 6 bases and J by 4 bases, and 16 bases separated the two germline ends. The CDR3 is 14 amino acids. The CDR3 spells CSASRETVYNEQFF. The CDR3 DNA reads as TGCAGTGCGTCCCGAGAGACAGTATACAATGAGCAGTTCTTC.

The CDR3 loop is CASSLPAGNEQYF. CDR3 coding DNA: TGTGCCAGCAGCTTACCCGCAGGGAACGAGCAGTACTTC. The chain employs TRBV7-2 and TRBJ2-7, with D perhaps TRBD1 (5 bases). The V and J ends lost 2 bases and 5 bases respectively, with 10 bases between them. CDR1 SGHTA and CDR2 FQGNSA come from the germline V gene. The CDR3 totals 13 residues.

In its sample, this clonotype was seen a few times. V usage is TRBV4-3 and J usage is TRBJ1-5; the D gene is possibly TRBD1 (6 bases). This CDR3 is built from 17 residues. Germline lookup yields CDR1 LGHNA and CDR2 YSLEER. Trimming removed 1 base at V and 2 bases at J, with 15 bases between. The CDR3 here is CASSQVLSGAGNQPQHF. The CDR3 bases are TGCGCCAGCAGCCAAGTGTTATCAGGGGCCGGCAATCAGCCCCAGCATTTT.

This chain's CDR3 is CASSLRVQGLWTNRIYNYEQYF. In DNA, the CDR3 is TGTGCCAGCAGCTTGCGTGTTCAGGGGCTATGGACTAACCGTATTTATAATTACGAGCAGTACTTC. This chain links TRBV5-6 with TRBJ2-7; D might be TRBD1 or TRBD2, each matching 6 bases. Trimming pared 1 base from V and 4 bases from J, leaving 36 bases between. CDR1 is SGHDT and CDR2 is YYEEEE in the germline V gene. The CDR3 spans 22 residues.

V and J are TRBV3-1 and TRBJ2-7; 9 nucleotides align to TRBD2. V gave up 1 base and J gave up 2 bases; unmatched junction bases: 9. The CDR3 is 17 amino acids. In germline, CDR1 is LGHDT, CDR2 YNNKEL (reference sequence). CDR3 coding DNA: TGTGCCAGCAGCCAAGCATACAGCGGGAGGTGGGCCTACGAGCAGTACTTC. Its protein is CASSQAYSGRWAYEQYF.

In its sample, this clonotype was seen a few times. V usage is TRBV27 and J usage is TRBJ2-3, with 10 bases identical to TRBD2. The CDR3 consists of 18 residues. V gave up 0 bases and J gave up 0 bases; unmatched junction bases: 6. Germline lookup yields CDR1 MNHEY and CDR2 SMNVEV (reference sequence). The CDR3 reads CASSLSGTSGTSTDTQYF. CDR3 DNA sequence: TGTGCCAGCAGTTTATCCGGCACTAGCGGGACCAGCACAGATACGCAGTATTTT.

The chain has TRBV7-2 and TRBJ2-6; D remains ambiguous. The CDR3 spans 14 residues. The germline gives CDR1 SGHTA, CDR2 FQGNSA. Trimming removed 5 bases at V and 4 bases at J, with 9 bases between. The CDR3 nucleotides read TGTGCCAGCAGCCCCCCCCCAGGGGCCAACGTCCTGACTTTC. Residues: CASSPPPGANVLTF.

J is TRBJ2-7 and V is TRBV27; D perhaps matches TRBD1 (6 bases). The germline gives CDR1 MNHEY, CDR2 SMNVEV (reference sequence). V was pared by 7 bases and J by 9 bases, with 22 bases between. This CDR3 has 14 residues. CDR3 loop: CASTLGAGAVAQYF. CDR3 nucleotides: TGTGCCAGCACTCTGGGAGCAGGGGCCGTCGCGCAGTACTTC.

The CDR3 is CASSPNGVHEQYF. DNA of the CDR3: TGCGCCAGCAGCCCCAACGGGGTCCACGAGCAGTACTTC. This sequence joins TRBV5-1 and TRBJ2-7; TRBD2 might be the D (5 bases). V dropped 4 bases and J dropped 5 bases, with 13 bases sitting between them. The germline V gene encodes CDR1 SGHRS and CDR2 YFSETQ. This CDR3 contains 13 residues.

This clonotype was recorded many times. V gene TRBV4-3 combines with J gene TRBJ1-2, with 8 bases aligning to TRBD1. V shed 0 bases and J 8 bases; nucleotides not matched to a gene: 8. CDR1 LGHNA and CDR2 YSLEER come from the germline V gene. CDR3 length equals 15 residues. The CDR3 reads CASSQEGQGSGGYTF. The CDR3 DNA follows: TGCGCCAGCAGCCAAGAAGGACAGGGCAGCGGCGGCTACACCTTC.

This clonotype was seen more than once but under ten times. The rearrangement joins TRBV6-2 or TRBV6-3 to TRBJ2-1; TRBD2 matches at 11 bases. The CDR3 totals 18 residues. CDR1 is MNHEY, CDR2 SVGEGT, per germline. V dropped 5 bases and J dropped 6; count of bases not matched to a gene: 15. CDR3 sequence (DNA): TGTGCCAGCAGTCGGGAAGGATTAGCGGGAGGGCCGAGCAATGAGCAGTTCTTC. The encoded protein is CASSREGLAGGPSNEQFF.

The chain links TRBV6-2 or TRBV6-3 to TRBJ1-1; D remains ambiguous. Trimming took off 2 bases at V and 5 bases at J, with 12 bases between the two ends. This CDR3 region has 14 residues. In germline, CDR1 is MNHEY, CDR2 SVGEGT. CDR3 nucleotide sequence: TGTGCCAGCAGTTACATGTCGGGCGGTACTGAAGCTTTCTTT. It translates to CASSYMSGGTEAFF.

The V gene is TRBV12-3 or TRBV12-4, the J gene TRBJ2-1, with 7 nucleotides matching TRBD1. The V gene end was trimmed by 6 bases and the J gene end by 9 bases; junction bases not matched to a gene: 14. The CDR3 spans 15 residues. CDR3 amino acids: CASSPLPQGIGEQFF. The CDR3 DNA reads TGTGCCAGCAGCCCTTTACCACAGGGGATCGGTGAGCAGTTCTTC.

Many counts were recorded for this clonotype. The chain combines TRBV7-2 with TRBJ1-2; D may be TRBD1 (6 bases). The V and J ends lost 5 bases and 4 bases respectively, with 11 bases between them. The germline gives CDR1 SGHTA, CDR2 FQGNSA. CDR3 length: 13 residues. This CDR3 reads CASSPQGFYGYTF. Written as DNA, the CDR3 is TGTGCCAGCAGCCCGCAGGGGTTCTATGGCTACACCTTC.

This clonotype was seen more than once but under ten times. This rearrangement joins TRBV11-2 to TRBJ1-2; 10 bases line up with TRBD1. Germline CDR1 and CDR2: SGHAT and FQNNGV. CDR3 length: 14 amino acids. Trimming at V came to 5 bases and at J to 8 bases, leaving 8 bases not matched to a gene. CDR3 residues: CASSARDRGGGYTF. CDR3 sequence (DNA): TGTGCCAGCAGCGCCCGGGACAGGGGAGGGGGCTACACCTTC.

Here the CDR3 DNA reads TGTGCCAGCAGTTTATTCGGGACAGGGGCCGAGCAGTACTTC. Translated: CASSLFGTGAEQYF. The chain has TRBV6-5 and TRBJ2-7; 10 bases map to TRBD1. Germline V gene data show CDR1 as MNHEY and CDR2 as SVGAGI. Trimming cost V 4 bases and J 6 bases; bases outside gene matches: 6. The CDR3 is 14 residues long.

J is TRBJ2-2 and V is TRBV4-3, with D tentatively TRBD2 (7 bases). CDR1 and CDR2 (germline): LGHNA, YSLEER. Trimming left V 0 bases short and J 8 bases short, with 22 bases between. There are 18 residues in the CDR3. CDR3 loop: CASSQEGGGGGSGGELFF. The DNA of the CDR3 is TGCGCCAGCAGCCAAGAGGGTGGTGGCGGGGGCTCCGGAGGGGAGCTGTTTTTT.